This record covers a single TCR beta chain. The antigen is undetermined. Libraries were prepared by immunoSEQ multiplex PCR; TCRdb keeps only in-frame clonotypes and omits some of them. Altogether about 86,000 clones are present, 80% to 95% being singletons, with the ten largest covering around 1.1%. The germline CDR1 and CDR2 sequences are SGDLS and YYNGEE. This CDR3 contains 16 residues. With 0 bases removed from V and 0 bases from J, the gap between germline ends came to 10 bases. The sample originates from a study of OX40 agonist ivuxolimab in advanced cancers. Findings and limits, study-wide: More expanded clones were found, on average, in CD8+ than in CD4+ T cells.

The rearrangement links TRBV9 to TRBJ1-3; D unclear. Sequences were derived from CD4+ or CD8+ T cells sorted from blood, sampled in a trial of the OX40 agonist ivuxolimab. The receptor's source is an adult with an advanced solid tumor such as melanoma, head and neck, liver or kidney cancer. CDR3 nucleotide sequence: TGTGCCAGCAGCGTAGGAGGCTCTAGCTCTGGAAACACCATATATTTT. Amino acids: CASSVGGSSSGNTIYF. Filled out from reference TRBV9 and TRBJ1-3, the complete variable domain reads DSGVTQTPKHLITATGQRVTLRCSPRSGDLSVYWYQQSLDQGLQFLIQYYNGEERAKGNILERFSAQQFPDLHSELNLSSLELGDSALYFCASSVGGSSSGNTIYFGEGSWLTVV.